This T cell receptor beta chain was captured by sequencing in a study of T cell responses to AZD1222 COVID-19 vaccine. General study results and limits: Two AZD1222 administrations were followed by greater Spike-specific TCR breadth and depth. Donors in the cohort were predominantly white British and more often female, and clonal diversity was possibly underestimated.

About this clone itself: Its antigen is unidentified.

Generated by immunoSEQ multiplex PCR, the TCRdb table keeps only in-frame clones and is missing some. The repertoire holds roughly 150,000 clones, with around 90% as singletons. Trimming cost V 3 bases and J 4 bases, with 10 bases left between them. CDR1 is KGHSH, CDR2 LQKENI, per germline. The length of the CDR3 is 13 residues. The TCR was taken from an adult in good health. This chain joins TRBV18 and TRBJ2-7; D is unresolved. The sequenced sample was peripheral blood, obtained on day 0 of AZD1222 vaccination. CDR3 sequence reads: CASSPANRYEQYF. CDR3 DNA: TGTGCCAGCTCACCGGCGAATCGGTACGAGCAGTACTTC.